This T cell receptor (beta chain) was found in a study of Graves' ophthalmopathy and Graves' hyperthyroidism (dated by TCRdb to 2016 to 2018). The study in broad terms: Stable hyperthyroidism was defined as no progression to ophthalmopathy within 18 months of follow-up. TCR beta repertoire signatures were used to distinguish Graves' ophthalmopathy from Graves' hyperthyroidism and to predict progression to ophthalmopathy. In total, 135 blood samples were TCR-sequenced: approximately 40 ophthalmopathy, over 70 hyperthyroidism and some 17 hyperthyroidism-to-ophthalmopathy patients. In more than five hyperthyroidism patients, T-cell repertoires of thyroid tissue and blood were compared. After sampling, hyperthyroidism patients received methimazole starting at 30 mg daily, and ophthalmopathy patients received high-dose intravenous methylprednisolone. An independent validation cohort was composed of 18 to 20 hyperthyroidism patients and around 16 patients who later progressed from hyperthyroidism to ophthalmopathy. A discovery set of 100 or so patients (more than 40 ophthalmopathy, approximately 58 stable hyperthyroidism) was enrolled to explore V-J signatures distinguishing ophthalmopathy from hyperthyroidism.

For repertoire sequencing, TCR beta CDR3 regions were amplified from RNA transcripts. HTBI primers and the Qiagen OneStep RT-PCR kit were used in a first-round RT-PCR, which was followed by a second-round multiplex PCR, size selection and purification. Libraries were sequenced paired-end with 100 bp reads on an Illumina HiSeq2000. The paper's processing steps were these. SOAPnuke was used to process the reads, removing any read that contained adapters or uncalled bases, had a mean Phred below 15, or lacked an exact match to the constant primer or identifier. High-quality paired reads were merged with COPE v1.2.5. Unique nucleotide sequences were defined as clonotypes and aligned to IMGT TRB V, D and J references using MiTCR v1.1. The analysis was limited to V-J combinations with a frequency above 0.0001, which together covered more than 98% of repertoires. For each V-J combination, a TCR clonal expansion and chaos score was defined as the ratio of F50 clonal expansion to chaos observed in the TCRdist matrix. Welch's t-statistics and random forest were used to narrow the features down to around twelve V-J combinations, which were then fed into a naive Bayes classifier. The similarity between thyroid and blood repertoires was quantified using the Morisita-Horn index. TCRdb reprocessed the public reads (quality trimming at Q25 with fastp, clone calling with MiXCR) and kept in-frame beta chains. Each entry is one CDR3 protein sequence, shown with its most common DNA and genes. Here the V and J calls rest on TCRdb's processing, not on the authors' analysis. This sample gives around 590,000 distinct CDR3 sequences in total; less than 45% of them show up just once. The biggest ten clones account for about 4.2% of the sample.

The hyperthyroidism patients were 18 to 65 years old and newly diagnosed, with a disease duration of less than 2 months. Patients with other autoimmune diseases, uncontrolled infections, pregnancy or lactation were excluded. Diagnosis relied on clinical symptoms, serum thyroxine, TRAb, thyroid ultrasound and orbital computed tomography. Trizol reagent was used to extract the total RNA, and its quality was then checked on an Agilent 2100 Bioanalyzer. CDR1 and CDR2 (SGHTA, FQGNSA) derive from the germline V gene. The CDR3 numbers 18 residues from cysteine through phenylalanine. The kept DNA is CDR3 alone, 54 bases in frame from the first base. Germline trimming amounts to 5 bases on V and 2 bases on J, with 18 as the count of junction bases outside the gene matches. This clonotype appeared many times. Its antigen is currently not known. No much larger clone exists at a distance of one base, and base qualities are not known.

Points the paper makes about the study in general: Most of the expanded thyroid clonotypes with a frequency above 0.001 were also detected in blood, and it was suggested that the thyroid immune response may be reflected by blood repertoires. Ophthalmopathy was separated from stable hyperthyroidism by the 13-signature model with roughly 90% sensitivity and around 81% specificity in cross-validation and with 80%/75% in the test set. Sample size was not statistically predetermined, and group allocation was not concealed from the investigators. In validation, the model predicted ophthalmopathy progression with nearly 71% sensitivity and around 72% specificity; 12 predicted patients were CT-confirmed with GO in a median of approximately six months.

This receptor was taken from an adult man with Graves' hyperthyroidism. Sequenced: peripheral blood or thyroid tissue (not recorded which). The V and J segments used are TRBV7-2 and TRBJ2-7; TRBD1 agrees with 7 junctional bases. The encoded CDR3 is CASSPADRVFVRAYEQYF. The nucleotide sequence is given as TGTGCCAGCAGCCCAGCCGACAGGGTATTCGTCCGGGCCTACGAGCAGTACTTC.